Listed below are T cell receptor beta chains from one sample, sequenced in a study of T cells in Graves' hyperthyroidism and ophthalmopathy. TCRdb called the multiplex PCR reads again in MiXCR, with one record for every CDR3 protein. This sample carries approximately 430,000 distinct CDR3 sequences, roughly 14% of them seen once, and the ten largest clones take approximately 7.5%. The sample taken for sequencing was blood. These receptors originate from a young woman with Graves' hyperthyroidism. CDR3s include the opening cysteine and the closing phenylalanine or tryptophan. The D gene is left open where the match is weak. For some rows the clone size is stated as once, few or many, or as a class when expanded; others skip it.

clone_size	d_call	j_call	v_call	cdr3_aa	cdr3_nt
many	TRBD1	TRBJ1-6	TRBV12-3/TRBV12-4	CASSLSAGGGNSPLHF	TGTGCCAGCAGTTTATCGGCAGGGGGTGGTAATTCACCCCTCCACTTT
NA	TRBD1	TRBJ2-7	TRBV6-1	CASKRDRGSYEQYF	TGTGCCAGCAAGCGGGACAGGGGATCCTACGAGCAGTACTTC
many	NA	TRBJ2-3	TRBV3-1	CASSQGEGTQYF	TGTGCCAGCAGCCAAGGTGAAGGTACGCAGTATTTT
many	NA	TRBJ2-1	TRBV5-1	CASSSGWGGEQFF	TGCGCCAGCAGCTCCGGTTGGGGCGGTGAGCAGTTCTTC
NA	NA	TRBJ1-6	TRBV27	CASSLSAASNSPLHF	TGTGCCAGCAGTTTATCGGCAGCGAGTAATTCACCCCTCCACTTT
many	NA	TRBJ2-3	TRBV2	CASRPDSTTDTQYF	TGTGCCAGCAGACCCGACTCTACCACAGATACGCAGTATTTT
many	NA	TRBJ2-7	TRBV10-3	CAISESGDEQYF	TGTGCCATCAGTGAGTCTGGGGACGAGCAGTACTTC
NA	NA	TRBJ1-4	TRBV6-1	CASSAKISNEKLFF	TGTGCCAGCAGTGCCAAGATCAGTAATGAAAAACTGTTTTTT
many	NA	TRBJ1-3	TRBV6-1	CASTRTVYSGNTIYF	TGTGCCAGCACCCGGACCGTATACTCTGGAAACACCATATATTTT
NA	NA	TRBJ2-2	TRBV13	CASSSREGRRAGELFF	TGTGCCAGCAGCTCCCGTGAGGGGCGGCGGGCCGGGGAGCTGTTTTTT
many	NA	TRBJ2-7	TRBV20-1	CSAPPSRVPYEQYF	TGCAGTGCCCCACCGAGCAGGGTTCCCTACGAGCAGTACTTC
once	NA	TRBJ2-6	TRBV30	CALHISSGANVLTF	TGTGCCTTACACATAAGTTCTGGGGCCAACGTCCTGACTTTC
many	NA	TRBJ2-7	TRBV7-7	CASSPQPSNPEQYF	TGTGCTAGCAGCCCCCAGCCTTCCAACCCCGAGCAGTACTTC
NA	TRBD2	TRBJ2-3	TRBV7-9	CASSLVEGTSSSRAQYF	TGTGCCAGCAGCTTAGTGGAGGGGACTAGCTCATCCAGGGCGCAGTATTTT
many	NA	TRBJ2-1	TRBV10-1	CASSERKGSYPLAYNEQFF	TGCGCCAGCAGTGAACGGAAGGGTTCCTACCCACTAGCCTACAATGAGCAGTTCTTC
many	TRBD2	TRBJ2-5	TRBV7-6	CASSRGTSQETQYF	TGTGCCAGCAGCCGGGGGACTAGCCAGGAGACCCAGTACTTC
many	NA	TRBJ2-4	TRBV3-1	CASSQEGRGSKNIQYF	TGTGCCAGCAGCCAAGAGGGCAGGGGCTCCAAAAACATTCAGTACTTC
few	NA	TRBJ2-7	TRBV9	CASSVVGGAGRTQCEQYF	TGTGCCAGCAGCGTAGTGGGGGGGGCAGGGCGAACCCAATGCGAGCAGTACTTC
many	TRBD2	TRBJ2-3	TRBV10-3	CAISEGLAWADTQYF	TGTGCCATCAGTGAGGGACTAGCGTGGGCAGATACGCAGTATTTT
few	NA	TRBJ2-3	TRBV10-3	CAISDPGPTRTDTQYF	TGTGCCATCAGTGACCCCGGACCGACCCGCACAGATACGCAGTATTTT
many	TRBD1	TRBJ2-4	TRBV24-1	CATSDSGTDKNIQYF	TGTGCCACCAGTGATTCCGGGACAGATAAAAACATTCAGTACTTC
many	TRBD1	TRBJ2-5	TRBV9	CASSVSPGGIQETQYF	TGTGCCAGCAGCGTATCTCCAGGGGGTATCCAAGAGACCCAGTACTTC
NA	TRBD2	TRBJ2-2	TRBV5-1	CASSLESVAGSANTGELFF	TGCGCCAGCAGCTTGGAGTCGGTAGCGGGGTCCGCGAACACCGGGGAGCTGTTTTTT
many	NA	TRBJ1-4	TRBV7-9	CASSLEVRKGHNEKLFF	TGTGCCAGCAGCTTAGAAGTTAGGAAGGGGCACAATGAAAAACTGTTTTTT
NA	NA	TRBJ2-1	TRBV2	CASSVGRTSSYNEQFF	TGTGCCAGCAGTGTTGGGCGTACCAGCTCCTACAATGAGCAGTTCTTC
many	TRBD2	TRBJ2-1	TRBV30	CAWGVQWTSGGTNEQFF	TGTGCCTGGGGGGTACAGTGGACTAGCGGGGGGACGAATGAGCAGTTCTTC
many	TRBD1	TRBJ2-3	TRBV4-1	CASSRTLYGTGSTDTQYF	TGCGCCAGCAGCCGAACTCTGTACGGGACAGGTAGCACAGATACGCAGTATTTT
many	TRBD2	TRBJ2-7	TRBV20-1	CSARPQSSGLSLPEQYF	TGCAGTGCTAGACCCCAATCTAGCGGCCTTAGCCTACCCGAGCAGTACTTC
many	NA	TRBJ1-2	TRBV28	CASSLSGLYGYTF	TGTGCCAGCAGTTTATCGGGGCTCTATGGCTACACCTTC
NA	NA	TRBJ1-2	TRBV7-3	CASSLISVGKGGGYTF	TGTGCCAGCAGCTTAATATCGGTCGGGAAGGGAGGCGGCTACACCTTC
NA	NA	TRBJ1-5	TRBV20-1	CSARVAGAINQPQHF	TGCAGTGCTAGAGTTGCAGGGGCAATTAATCAGCCCCAGCATTTT